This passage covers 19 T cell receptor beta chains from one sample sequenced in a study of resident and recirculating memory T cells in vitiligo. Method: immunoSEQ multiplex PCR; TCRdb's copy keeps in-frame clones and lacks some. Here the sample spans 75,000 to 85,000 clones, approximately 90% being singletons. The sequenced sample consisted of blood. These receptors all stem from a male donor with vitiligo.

The CDR3 is CASKNTGQGYQPQHF. CDR3 in DNA: TGTGCCAGTAAAAATACGGGACAGGGATATCAGCCCCAGCATTTT. V is TRBV19 and J is TRBJ1-5; 9 bases are shared with TRBD1. The CDR3 consists of 15 residues. Germline V gives CDR1 LNHDA, CDR2 SQIVND (reference sequence). V lost 7 bases, J lost 5 bases, and 9 bases stayed unmatched. Together with reference TRBV19 and TRBJ1-5, the CDR3 gives the full variable domain: DGGITQSPKYLFRKEGQNVTLSCEQNLNHDAMYWYRQDPGQGLRLIYYSQIVNDFQKGDIAEGYSVSREKKESFPLTVTSAQKNPTAFYLCASKNTGQGYQPQHFGDGTRLSIL.

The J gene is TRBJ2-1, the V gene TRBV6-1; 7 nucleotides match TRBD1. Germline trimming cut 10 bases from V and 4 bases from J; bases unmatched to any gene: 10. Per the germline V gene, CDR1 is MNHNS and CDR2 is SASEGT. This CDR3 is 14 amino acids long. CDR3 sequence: CATLAGTVYNEQFF. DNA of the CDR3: TGTGCCACCCTTGCCGGGACAGTATACAATGAGCAGTTCTTC.

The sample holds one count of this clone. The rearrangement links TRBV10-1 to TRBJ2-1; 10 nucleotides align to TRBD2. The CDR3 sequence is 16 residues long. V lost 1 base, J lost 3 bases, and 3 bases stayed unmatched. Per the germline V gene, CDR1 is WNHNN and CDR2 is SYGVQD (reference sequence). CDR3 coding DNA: TGCGCCAGCAGTGAGTTCCGGACTAGCGGCTACAATGAGCAGTTCTTC. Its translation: CASSEFRTSGYNEQFF.

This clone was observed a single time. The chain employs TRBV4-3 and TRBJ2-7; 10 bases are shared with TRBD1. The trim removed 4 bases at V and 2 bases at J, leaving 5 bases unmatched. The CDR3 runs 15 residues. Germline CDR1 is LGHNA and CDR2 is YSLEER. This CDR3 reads CASSLGQGDPYEQYF. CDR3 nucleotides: TGCGCCAGCAGCCTAGGACAGGGGGACCCCTACGAGCAGTACTTC.

The CDR3 DNA reads as TGCGCCAGCAGCTTGGGTCTAGCGGACCTACCCGGGGAGCTGTTTTTT. Encoded protein: CASSLGLADLPGELFF. The gene calls are TRBV5-1 and TRBJ2-2, with 7 bases aligning to TRBD2. With 0 bases clipped from V and 6 bases from J, the junction kept 8 bases outside the gene matches. CDR1 is SGHRS and CDR2 is YFSETQ in the germline V gene. The CDR3 contains 16 residues.

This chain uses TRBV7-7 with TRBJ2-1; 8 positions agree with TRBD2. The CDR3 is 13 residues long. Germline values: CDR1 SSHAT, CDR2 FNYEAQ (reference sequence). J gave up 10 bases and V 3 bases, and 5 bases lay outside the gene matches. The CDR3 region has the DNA TGTGCCAGCAGCTTGGAAGCGGGAGTGGAGCAGTTCTTC. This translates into CASSLEAGVEQFF.

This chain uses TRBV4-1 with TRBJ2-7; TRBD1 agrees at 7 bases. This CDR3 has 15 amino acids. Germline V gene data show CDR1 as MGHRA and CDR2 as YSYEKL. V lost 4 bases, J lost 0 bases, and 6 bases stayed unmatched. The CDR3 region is CASSRNRDSSYEQYF. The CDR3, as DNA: TGCGCCAGCAGCCGGAACCGGGACAGCTCCTACGAGCAGTACTTC.

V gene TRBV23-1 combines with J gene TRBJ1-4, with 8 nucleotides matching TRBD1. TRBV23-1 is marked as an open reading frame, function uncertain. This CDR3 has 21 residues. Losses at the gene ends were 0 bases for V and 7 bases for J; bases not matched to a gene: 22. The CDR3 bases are TGCGCCAGCAGTCAATCTTGCCCCGGGACAGGACCATCCGATACAAGTGAAAAACTGTTTTTT. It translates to CASSQSCPGTGPSDTSEKLFF.

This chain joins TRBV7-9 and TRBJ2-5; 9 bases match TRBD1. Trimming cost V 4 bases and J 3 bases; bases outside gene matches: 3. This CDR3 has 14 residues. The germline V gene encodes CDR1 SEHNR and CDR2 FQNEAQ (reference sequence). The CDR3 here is CASSSGQGKETQYF. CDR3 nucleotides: TGTGCCAGCAGCTCGGGACAGGGAAAAGAGACCCAGTACTTC.

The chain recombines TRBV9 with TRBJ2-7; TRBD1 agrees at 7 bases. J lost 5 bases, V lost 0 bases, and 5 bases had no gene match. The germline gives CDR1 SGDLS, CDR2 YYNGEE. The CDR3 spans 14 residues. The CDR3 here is CASSVAGGQDEQYF. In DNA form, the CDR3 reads TGTGCCAGCAGCGTAGCAGGGGGTCAGGACGAGCAGTACTTC.

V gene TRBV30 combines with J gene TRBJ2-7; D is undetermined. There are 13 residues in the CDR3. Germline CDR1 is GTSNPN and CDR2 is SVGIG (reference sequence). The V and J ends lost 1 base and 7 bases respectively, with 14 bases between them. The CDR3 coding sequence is TGTGCCTGGAGTGGGTCGTACTATGGGGAGCAGTACTTC. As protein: CAWSGSYYGEQYF.

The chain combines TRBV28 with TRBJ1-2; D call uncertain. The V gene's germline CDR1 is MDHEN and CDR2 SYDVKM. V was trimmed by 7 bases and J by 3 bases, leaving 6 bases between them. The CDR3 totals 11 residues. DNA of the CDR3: TGTGCCAGCACACAGTACTATGGCTACACCTTC. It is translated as CASTQYYGYTF.

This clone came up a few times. The CDR3 reads CAISGVSNQPQHF. CDR3 DNA sequence: TGTGCCATCAGTGGAGTCAGCAATCAGCCCCAGCATTTT. The rearrangement links TRBV10-3 to TRBJ1-5; D gene unclear. The V gene's germline CDR1 is ENHRY and CDR2 SYGVKD. This CDR3 spans 13 amino acids. Trimming shortened V by 4 bases and J by 1 base, and 5 bases separated the two germline ends.

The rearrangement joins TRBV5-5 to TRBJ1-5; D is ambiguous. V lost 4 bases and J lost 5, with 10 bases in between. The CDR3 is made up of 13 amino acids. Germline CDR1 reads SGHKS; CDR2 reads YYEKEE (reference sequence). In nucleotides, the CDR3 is TGTGCCAGCAGCCTCATGAGCGATCAGCCCCAGCATTTT. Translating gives CASSLMSDQPQHF.

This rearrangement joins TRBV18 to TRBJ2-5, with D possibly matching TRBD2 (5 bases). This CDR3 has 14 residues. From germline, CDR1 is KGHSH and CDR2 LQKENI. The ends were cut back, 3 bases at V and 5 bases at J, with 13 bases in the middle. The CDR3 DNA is TGTGCCAGCTCACCTCCGGGATCAAAGGAGACCCAGTACTTC. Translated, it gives CASSPPGSKETQYF.

The CDR3 DNA sequence: TGTGCCAGCAGTCCAGGGAAGGATCAGCCCCAGCATTTT. Translation gives CASSPGKDQPQHF. V usage is TRBV25-1 and J usage is TRBJ1-5, with D perhaps matching TRBD1 (5 bases). Trimming removed 5 bases from V and 5 bases from J, with 10 bases in between. This CDR3 has 13 amino acids. The germline CDR1 and CDR2 sequences are MGHDK and SYGVNS.

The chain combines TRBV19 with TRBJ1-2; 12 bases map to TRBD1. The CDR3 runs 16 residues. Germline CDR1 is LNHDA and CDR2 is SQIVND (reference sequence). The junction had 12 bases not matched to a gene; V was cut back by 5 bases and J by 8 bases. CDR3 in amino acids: CASSLRGTGGAEGYTF. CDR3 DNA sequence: TGTGCCAGTAGTCTTCGGGGGACAGGGGGCGCGGAGGGCTACACCTTC.

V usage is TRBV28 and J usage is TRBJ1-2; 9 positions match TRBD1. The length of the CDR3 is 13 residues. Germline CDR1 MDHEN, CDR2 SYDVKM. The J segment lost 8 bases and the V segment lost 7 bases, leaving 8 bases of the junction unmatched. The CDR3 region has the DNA TGTGCCAGCAAGGAGGGACAGGGAGGAGGCTACACCTTC. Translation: CASKEGQGGGYTF.

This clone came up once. DNA of the CDR3: TGTGCCAGCTCACTACTAGACGGGACTAGCGGGAGCTCCTACGAGCAGTACTTC. Its protein product is CASSLLDGTSGSSYEQYF. The J gene is TRBJ2-7, the V gene TRBV18, with 14 bases matching TRBD2. Germline CDR1 reads KGHSH; CDR2 reads LQKENI. Unmatched junction bases numbered 8, after V lost 4 bases and J lost 0 bases. This CDR3 is built from 18 residues.